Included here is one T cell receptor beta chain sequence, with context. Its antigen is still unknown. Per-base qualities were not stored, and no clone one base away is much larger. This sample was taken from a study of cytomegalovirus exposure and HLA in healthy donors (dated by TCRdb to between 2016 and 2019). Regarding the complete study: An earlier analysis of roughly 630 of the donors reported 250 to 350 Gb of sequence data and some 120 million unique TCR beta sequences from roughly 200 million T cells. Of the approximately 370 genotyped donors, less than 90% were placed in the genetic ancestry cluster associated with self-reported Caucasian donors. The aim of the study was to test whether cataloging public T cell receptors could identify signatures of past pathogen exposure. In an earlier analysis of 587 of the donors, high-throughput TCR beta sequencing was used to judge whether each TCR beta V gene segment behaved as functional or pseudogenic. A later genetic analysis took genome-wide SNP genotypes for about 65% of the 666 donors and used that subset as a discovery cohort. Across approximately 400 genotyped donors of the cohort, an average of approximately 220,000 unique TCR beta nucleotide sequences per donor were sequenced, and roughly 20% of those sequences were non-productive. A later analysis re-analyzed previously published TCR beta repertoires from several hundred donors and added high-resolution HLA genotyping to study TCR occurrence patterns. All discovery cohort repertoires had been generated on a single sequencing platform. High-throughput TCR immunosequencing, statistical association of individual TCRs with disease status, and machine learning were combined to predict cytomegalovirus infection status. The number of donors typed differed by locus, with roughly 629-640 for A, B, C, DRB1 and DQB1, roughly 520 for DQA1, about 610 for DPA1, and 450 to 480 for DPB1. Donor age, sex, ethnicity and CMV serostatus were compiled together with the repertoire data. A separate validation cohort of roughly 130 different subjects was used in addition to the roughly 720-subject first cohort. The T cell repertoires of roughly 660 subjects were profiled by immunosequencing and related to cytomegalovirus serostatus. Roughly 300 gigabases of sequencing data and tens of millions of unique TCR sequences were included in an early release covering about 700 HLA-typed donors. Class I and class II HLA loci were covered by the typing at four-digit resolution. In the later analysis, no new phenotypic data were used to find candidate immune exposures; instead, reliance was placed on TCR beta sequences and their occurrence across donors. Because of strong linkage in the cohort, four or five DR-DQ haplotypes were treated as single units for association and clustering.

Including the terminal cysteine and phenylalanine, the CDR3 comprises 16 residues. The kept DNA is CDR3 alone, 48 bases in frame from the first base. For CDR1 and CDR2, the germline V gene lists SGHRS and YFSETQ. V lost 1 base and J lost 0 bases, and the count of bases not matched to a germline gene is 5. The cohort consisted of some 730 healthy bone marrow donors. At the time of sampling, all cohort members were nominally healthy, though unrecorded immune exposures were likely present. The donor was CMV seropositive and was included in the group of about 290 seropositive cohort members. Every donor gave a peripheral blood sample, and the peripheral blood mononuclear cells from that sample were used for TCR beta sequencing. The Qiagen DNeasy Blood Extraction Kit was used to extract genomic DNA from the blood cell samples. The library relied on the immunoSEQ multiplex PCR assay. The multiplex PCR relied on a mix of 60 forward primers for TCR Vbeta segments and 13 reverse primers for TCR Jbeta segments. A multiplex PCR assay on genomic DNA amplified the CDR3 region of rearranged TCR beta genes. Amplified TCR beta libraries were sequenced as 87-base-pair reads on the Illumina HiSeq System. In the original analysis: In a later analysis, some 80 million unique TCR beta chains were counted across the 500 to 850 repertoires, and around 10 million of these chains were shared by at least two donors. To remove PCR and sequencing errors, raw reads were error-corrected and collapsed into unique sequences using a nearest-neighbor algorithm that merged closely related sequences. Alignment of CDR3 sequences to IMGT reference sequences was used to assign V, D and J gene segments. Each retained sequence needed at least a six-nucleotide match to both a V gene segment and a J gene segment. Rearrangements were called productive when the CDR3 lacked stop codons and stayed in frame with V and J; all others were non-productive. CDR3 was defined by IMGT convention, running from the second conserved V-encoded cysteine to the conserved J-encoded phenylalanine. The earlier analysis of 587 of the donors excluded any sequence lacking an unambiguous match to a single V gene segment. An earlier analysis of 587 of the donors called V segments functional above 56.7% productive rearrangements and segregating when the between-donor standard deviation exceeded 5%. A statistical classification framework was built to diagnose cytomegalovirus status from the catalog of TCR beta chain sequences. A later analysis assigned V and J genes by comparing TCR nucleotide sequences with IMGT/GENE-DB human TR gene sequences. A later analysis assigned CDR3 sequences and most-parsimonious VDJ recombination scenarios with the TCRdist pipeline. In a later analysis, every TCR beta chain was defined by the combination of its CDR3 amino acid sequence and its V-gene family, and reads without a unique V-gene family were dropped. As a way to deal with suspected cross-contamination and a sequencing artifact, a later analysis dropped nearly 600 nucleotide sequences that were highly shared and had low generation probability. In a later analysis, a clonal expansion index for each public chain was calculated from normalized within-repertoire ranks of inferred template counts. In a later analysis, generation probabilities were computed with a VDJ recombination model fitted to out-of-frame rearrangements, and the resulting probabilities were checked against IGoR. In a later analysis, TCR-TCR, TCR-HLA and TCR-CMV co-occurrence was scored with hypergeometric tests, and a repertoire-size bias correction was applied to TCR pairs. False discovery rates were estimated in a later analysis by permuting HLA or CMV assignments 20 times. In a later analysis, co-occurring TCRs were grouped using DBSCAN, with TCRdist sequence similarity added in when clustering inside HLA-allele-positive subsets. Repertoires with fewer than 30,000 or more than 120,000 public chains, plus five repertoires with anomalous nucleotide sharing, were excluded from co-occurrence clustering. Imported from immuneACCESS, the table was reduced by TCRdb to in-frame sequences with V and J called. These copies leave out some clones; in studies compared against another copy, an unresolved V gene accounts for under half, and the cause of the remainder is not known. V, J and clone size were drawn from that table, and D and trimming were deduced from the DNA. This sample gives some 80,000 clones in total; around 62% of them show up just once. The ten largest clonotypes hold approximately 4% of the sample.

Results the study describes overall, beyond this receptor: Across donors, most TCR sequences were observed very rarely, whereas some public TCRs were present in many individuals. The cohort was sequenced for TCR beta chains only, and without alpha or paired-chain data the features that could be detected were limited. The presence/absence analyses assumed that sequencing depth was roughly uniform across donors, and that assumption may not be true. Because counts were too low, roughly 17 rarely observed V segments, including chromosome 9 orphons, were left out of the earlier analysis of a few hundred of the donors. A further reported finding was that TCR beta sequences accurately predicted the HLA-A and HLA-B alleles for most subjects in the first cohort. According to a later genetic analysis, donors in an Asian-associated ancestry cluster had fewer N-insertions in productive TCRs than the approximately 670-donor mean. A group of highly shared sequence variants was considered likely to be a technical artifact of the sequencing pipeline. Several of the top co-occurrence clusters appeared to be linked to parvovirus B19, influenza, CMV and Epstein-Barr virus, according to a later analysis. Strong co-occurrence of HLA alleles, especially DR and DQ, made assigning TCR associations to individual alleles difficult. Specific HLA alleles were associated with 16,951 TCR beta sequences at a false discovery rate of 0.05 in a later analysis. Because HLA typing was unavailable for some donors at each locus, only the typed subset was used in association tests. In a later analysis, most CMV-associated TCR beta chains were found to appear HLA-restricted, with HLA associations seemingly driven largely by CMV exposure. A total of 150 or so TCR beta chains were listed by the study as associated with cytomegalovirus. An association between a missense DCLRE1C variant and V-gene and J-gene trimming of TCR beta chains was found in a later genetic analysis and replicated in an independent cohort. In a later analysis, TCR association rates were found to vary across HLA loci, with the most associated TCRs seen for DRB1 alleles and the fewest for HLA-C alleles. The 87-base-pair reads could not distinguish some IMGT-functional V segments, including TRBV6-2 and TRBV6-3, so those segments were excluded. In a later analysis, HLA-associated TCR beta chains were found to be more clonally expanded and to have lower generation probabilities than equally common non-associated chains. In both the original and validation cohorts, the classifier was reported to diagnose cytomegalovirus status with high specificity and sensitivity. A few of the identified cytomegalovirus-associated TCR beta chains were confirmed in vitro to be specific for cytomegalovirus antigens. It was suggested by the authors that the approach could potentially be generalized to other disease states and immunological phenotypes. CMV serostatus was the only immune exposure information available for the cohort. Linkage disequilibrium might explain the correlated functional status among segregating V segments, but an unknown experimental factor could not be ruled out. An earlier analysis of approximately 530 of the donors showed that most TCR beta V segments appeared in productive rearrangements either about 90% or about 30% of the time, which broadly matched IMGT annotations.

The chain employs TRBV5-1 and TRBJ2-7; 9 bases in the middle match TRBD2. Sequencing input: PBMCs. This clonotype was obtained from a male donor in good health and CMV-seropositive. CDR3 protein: CASSLISGSISYEQYF. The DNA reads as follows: TGCGCCAGCAGCTTGATTAGCGGGAGTATCTCCTACGAGCAGTACTTC.